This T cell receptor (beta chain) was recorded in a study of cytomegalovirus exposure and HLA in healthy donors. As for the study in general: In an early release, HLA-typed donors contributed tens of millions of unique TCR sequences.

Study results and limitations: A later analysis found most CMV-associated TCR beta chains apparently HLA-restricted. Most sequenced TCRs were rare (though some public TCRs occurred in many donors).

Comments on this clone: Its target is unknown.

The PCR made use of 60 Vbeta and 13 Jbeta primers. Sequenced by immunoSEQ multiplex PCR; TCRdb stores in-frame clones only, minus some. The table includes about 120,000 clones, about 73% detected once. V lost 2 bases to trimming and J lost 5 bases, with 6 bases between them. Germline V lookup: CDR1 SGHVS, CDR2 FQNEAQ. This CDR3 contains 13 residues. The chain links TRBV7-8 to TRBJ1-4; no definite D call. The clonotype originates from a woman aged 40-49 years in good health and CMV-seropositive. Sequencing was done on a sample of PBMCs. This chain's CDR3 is CASSLTENEKLFF. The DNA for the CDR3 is TGTGCCAGCAGCTTAACAGAGAATGAAAAACTGTTTTTT.